This T cell receptor (beta chain) was obtained from a study of neurological immune-mediated disorders (dated by TCRdb to about 2019). Regarding the study in general: Among the approximately 35 multiple sclerosis patients, approximately 31 had relapsing-remitting MS and 3 had secondary progressive MS. The study compared peripheral blood TCR-beta repertoires of HTLV-I-associated myelopathy (HAM/TSP) patients, multiple sclerosis patients and healthy controls using UMI-based sequencing. Alongside PBMC samples, the set of approximately 100 TCR-beta libraries contained longitudinal samples, technical triplicates, and paired CD4+ and CD8+ T-cell subsets that had been sorted. The cohort was made up of 60 to 75 subjects, consisting of some 15 HAM/TSP patients, about 35 multiple sclerosis patients and 20 healthy controls.

Unsorted PBMC libraries were generated from 2 million PBMCs stored in RNAlater at -80 °C until RNA extraction. The multiple sclerosis patients were enrolled in a US clinical protocol that evaluated disease progression with magnetic resonance imaging. Peripheral blood was subjected to Ficoll-Hypaque density gradient centrifugation to isolate PBMCs, which were then cryopreserved in liquid nitrogen. Per the germline V gene (reference sequence), DFQATT is the CDR1 and SNEGSKA is the CDR2. The CDR3 spans 12 residues, from the cysteine through the phenylalanine. CDR3 DNA only is kept here, 36 bases in frame from base 1. The study at large found these results: TCR clonal expansion was greatest in HAM/TSP patients and smallest in MS patients, who ranked below even healthy controls. Expanded clones from different subjects shared no identical CDR3 amino acid sequences, which suggests that TCR-beta repertoires were private in all groups. In phylogenetic analysis, the repertoires of 18 of 34 MS patients grouped into a cluster of related CDR3 sequences, which suggests a possible signature at the repertoire level. No clinical or MRI features were associated with the MS cluster, and the authors said that larger cohorts are needed.

Notes on this clonotype: Its antigen is unknown. The junction departs from the called germline gene at one end, perhaps through a read error.

To synthesize cDNA, template-switch 5'RACE was performed with a primer carrying a 10-nucleotide random unique molecular identifier so that each TCR transcript was tagged. Each sequencing run produced over 170 million TCR-beta sequences covering 15-18 subjects. The RNeasy kit was used to extract total RNA. TCR-beta VDJ regions were amplified with primers for the TCR constant region and the 5'RACE anchor, using the KAPA Real-time Library Amplification kit. Sample indexes and Illumina adaptors were added in a first PCR, and a second PCR then increased library yield. After Ampure bead purification, the TCR product of roughly 650 bp was size-selected on a 2% E-gel SizeSelection system. Library quality was checked on a Bioanalyzer, concentration was measured with Qubit, and libraries were quantified with the Kapa Library Quantification kit before pooling. An Illumina HiSeq 2500 sequenced the libraries paired-end 2 x 150 bp. To increase sequence diversity, roughly 24-32% phiX was spiked into each library pool. For the original study's pipeline: The UMI-based MiGEC pipeline processed quality-filtered reads and removed over 75% of raw TCR sequences during error correction. VDJ genes were aligned to IMGT germline references, and each clonotype was defined by a unique CDR3 amino acid sequence together with V-J genes. Clonal expansion, Shannon diversity and CDR3 relatedness were evaluated with VDJtools (CalcPairwiseDistances, ClusterSamples), while phylogenetic trees were built in CLCbio workbench. Using coefficient-of-variation modelling across technical triplicates, the study counted a clone as expanded if it had at least 8 unique UMIs. Using fastp trimming at Q25 and MiXCR clonotype assembly, TCRdb reanalyzed the public sequencing data and kept in-frame beta chains. All rows with the same CDR3 protein become a single entry with the most common DNA and genes. The V and J calls here are based on TCRdb, not the publication. The sample includes 35,000 to 50,000 distinct CDR3 sequences, with roughly 2.5% observed a single time. 2.4% of the sample belongs to the ten largest clones.

This sequence was found in a man in his fifties with multiple sclerosis. The rearrangement combines TRBV20-1 with TRBJ1-5; the D gene lacks a confident call. What was sequenced was PBMCs. The CDR3 protein: CSVWRKNQPQNF. In nucleotides, the sequence is TGCAGTGTATGGAGAAAGAATCAGCCCCAGAATTTT.